This T cell receptor beta chain came from a study of siplizumab effects on memory and regulatory T cells. The V gene lost 3 bases and the J gene lost 4 bases, with 12 bases spanning the gap. Germline V gene sequence: CDR1 SGHAT, CDR2 FQNNGV. This CDR3 spans 15 amino acids. The repertoire was sequenced with immunoSEQ multiplex PCR; TCRdb's copy has only in-frame clones and lacks some. The table lists over 95,000 clones, around 93% of them singletons. This chain uses TRBV11-2 with TRBJ1-4, with D possibly TRBD1 on 5 matching bases. The clonotype comes from a human donor in good health. The sequencing sample was made of non-Treg CD4+ T cells sorted from blood. The CDR3: CASSFAGGRNEKLFF. The CDR3 region has the DNA TGTGCCAGCAGCTTCGCGGGGGGACGTAATGAAAAACTGTTTTTT.